This T cell receptor (beta chain) appears in the sequencing data of a study of blood T cells in healthy people across ages. This clonotype was observed at least ten times. Its antigen is still unknown. The V segment lost 0 bases and the J segment 7 bases; nucleotides outside the gene matches: 10. The CDR3 has 17 amino acids. Per germline, CDR1 LGHNA and CDR2 YNFKEQ. Total RNA, at least 6 micrograms per sample, was extracted from PBMCs. Combining a sample-barcoded 5' primer with a J-beta primer mix, a second PCR ran for roughly 6 to 11 cycles. TCRdb called the 5' RACE reads again in MiXCR, with one record for every CDR3 protein. This sample has about a million distinct CDR3 sequences, with approximately 50% found just once. The study, taken as a whole, reports: Among long-lived donors, naive CD4+ cells were more numerous and diversity higher than in aged donors. In older individuals, TCR beta diversity per million T cells was lower, falling roughly linearly with age.

Sequenced input: blood. This chain uses TRBV4-2 with TRBJ2-4, with TRBD1 matching 9 bases. The sequence was collected from a woman in her fifties or sixties in good health. As DNA, the CDR3 is TGTGCCAGCAGCCAAGACAGGGTGACAGGGGGACTGAACATTCAGTACTTC. Its translation is CASSQDRVTGGLNIQYF.